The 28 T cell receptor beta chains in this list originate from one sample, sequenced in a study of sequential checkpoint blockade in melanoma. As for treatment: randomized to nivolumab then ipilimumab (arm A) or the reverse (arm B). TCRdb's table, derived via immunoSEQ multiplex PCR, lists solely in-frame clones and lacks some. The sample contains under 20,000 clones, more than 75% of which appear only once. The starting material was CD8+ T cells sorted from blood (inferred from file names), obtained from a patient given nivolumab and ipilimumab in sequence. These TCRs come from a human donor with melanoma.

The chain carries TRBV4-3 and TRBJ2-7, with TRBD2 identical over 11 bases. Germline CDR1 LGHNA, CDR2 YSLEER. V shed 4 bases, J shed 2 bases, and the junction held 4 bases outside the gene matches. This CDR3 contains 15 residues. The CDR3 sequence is CASSPGTSGTYEQYF. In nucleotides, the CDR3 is TGCGCCAGCAGCCCGGGGACTAGCGGCACCTACGAGCAGTACTTC.

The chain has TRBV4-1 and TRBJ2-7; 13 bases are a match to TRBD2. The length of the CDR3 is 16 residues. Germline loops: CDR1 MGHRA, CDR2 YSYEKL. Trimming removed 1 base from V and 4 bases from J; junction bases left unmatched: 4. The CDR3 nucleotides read TGCGCCAGCAGCCAAGTCGGACTAGCGGGGGCGTACGAGCAGTACTTC. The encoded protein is CASSQVGLAGAYEQYF.

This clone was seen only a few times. CDR3 loop: CSVEGGGWEQYF. The CDR3, as DNA: TGCAGCGTTGAAGGTGGCGGGTGGGAGCAGTACTTC. V is TRBV29-1 and J is TRBJ2-7, with D maybe TRBD2 (5 bases). Germline assignment: CDR1 SQVTM and CDR2 ANQGSEA. V dropped 1 base and J dropped 7 bases, with 11 bases sitting between them. The CDR3 totals 12 residues.

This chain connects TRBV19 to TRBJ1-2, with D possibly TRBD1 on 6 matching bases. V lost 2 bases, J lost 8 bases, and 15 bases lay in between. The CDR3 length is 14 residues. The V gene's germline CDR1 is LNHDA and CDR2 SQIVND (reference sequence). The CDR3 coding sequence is TGTGCCAGTAGTATAATAACAGGGATAGGAGGCTACACCTTC. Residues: CASSIITGIGGYTF. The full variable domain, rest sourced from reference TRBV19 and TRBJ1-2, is DGGITQSPKYLFRKEGQNVTLSCEQNLNHDAMYWYRQDPGQGLRLIYYSQIVNDFQKGDIAEGYSVSREKKESFPLTVTSAQKNPTAFYLCASSIITGIGGYTFGSGTRLTVV.

The DNA of the CDR3 is TGTGCCAGCAGCCCAGGCCACTCCTACGAGCAGTACTTC. Amino acid sequence: CASSPGHSYEQYF. The chain joins TRBV7-6 to TRBJ2-7; D unresolved. The germline V and J ends were trimmed by 5 bases and 0 bases, with 8 bases remaining between them. Germline V CDR1 and CDR2: SGHVS, FNYEAQ. This CDR3 has 13 residues.

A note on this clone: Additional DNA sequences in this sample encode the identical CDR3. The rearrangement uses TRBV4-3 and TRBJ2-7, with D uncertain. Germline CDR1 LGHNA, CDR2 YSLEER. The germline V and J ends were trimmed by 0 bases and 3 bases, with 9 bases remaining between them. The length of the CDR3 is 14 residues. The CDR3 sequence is CASSQDLSGYEQYF. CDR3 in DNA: TGCGCCAGCAGCCAAGACTTATCGGGCTACGAGCAGTACTTC.

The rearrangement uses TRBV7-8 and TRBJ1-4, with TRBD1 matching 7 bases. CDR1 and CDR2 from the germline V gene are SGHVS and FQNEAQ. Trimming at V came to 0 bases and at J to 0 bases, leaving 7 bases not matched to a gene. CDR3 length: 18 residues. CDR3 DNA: TGTGCCAGCAGCTTAGCGCGGACAGGTCTTTCAACTAATGAAAAACTGTTTTTT. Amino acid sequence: CASSLARTGLSTNEKLFF.

The CDR3, as DNA: TGTGCCAGCAGACTGGACAGGGTGGGGGAGCAGTACTTC. Translation: CASRLDRVGEQYF. This chain links TRBV6-6 with TRBJ2-7; 8 bases match TRBD1. The CDR3 has 13 amino acids. V shed 6 bases and J 7 bases; nucleotides not matched to a gene: 8. Germline V gene data show CDR1 as MNHNY and CDR2 as SVGAGI (reference sequence).

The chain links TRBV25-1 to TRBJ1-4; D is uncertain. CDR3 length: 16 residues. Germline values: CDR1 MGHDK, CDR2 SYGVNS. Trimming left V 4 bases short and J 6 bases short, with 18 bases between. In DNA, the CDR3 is TGTGCCAGCAGTGCCTTTAGGCCGGGAGGTGATGAAAAACTGTTTTTT. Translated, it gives CASSAFRPGGDEKLFF.

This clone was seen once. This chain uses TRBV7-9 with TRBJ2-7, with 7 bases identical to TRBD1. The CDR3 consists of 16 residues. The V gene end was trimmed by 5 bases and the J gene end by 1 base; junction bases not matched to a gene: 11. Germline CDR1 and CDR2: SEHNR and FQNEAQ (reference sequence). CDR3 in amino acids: CASSPTGVQGSYEQYF. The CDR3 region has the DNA TGTGCCAGCAGCCCCACAGGGGTTCAAGGGTCCTACGAGCAGTACTTC.

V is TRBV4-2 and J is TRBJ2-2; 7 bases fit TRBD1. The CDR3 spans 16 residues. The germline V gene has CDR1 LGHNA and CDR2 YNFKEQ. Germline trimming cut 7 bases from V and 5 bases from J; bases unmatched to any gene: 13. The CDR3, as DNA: TGTGCCAGCAACACACTCGGGACAGTGCATACCGGGGAGCTGTTTTTT. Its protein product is CASNTLGTVHTGELFF.

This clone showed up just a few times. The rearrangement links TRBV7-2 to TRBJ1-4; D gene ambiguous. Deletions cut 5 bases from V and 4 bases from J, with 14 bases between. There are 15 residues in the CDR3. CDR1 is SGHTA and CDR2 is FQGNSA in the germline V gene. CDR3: CASSRYSADNEKLFF. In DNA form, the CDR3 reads TGTGCCAGCAGCCGATACAGTGCCGATAATGAAAAACTGTTTTTT.

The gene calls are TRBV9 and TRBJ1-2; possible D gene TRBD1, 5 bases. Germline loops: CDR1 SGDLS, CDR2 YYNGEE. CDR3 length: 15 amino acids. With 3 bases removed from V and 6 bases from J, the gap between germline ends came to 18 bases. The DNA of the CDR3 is TGTGCCAGCAGCGCGGGGGGTAATGGGCGGCATGGCTACACCTTC. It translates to CASSAGGNGRHGYTF.

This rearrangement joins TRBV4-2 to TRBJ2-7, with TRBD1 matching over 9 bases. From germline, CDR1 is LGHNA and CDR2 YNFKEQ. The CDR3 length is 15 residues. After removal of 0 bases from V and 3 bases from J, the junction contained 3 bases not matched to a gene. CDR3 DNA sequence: TGTGCCAGCAGCCAAGAGACAGGGGGGAACTACGAGCAGTACTTC. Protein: CASSQETGGNYEQYF.

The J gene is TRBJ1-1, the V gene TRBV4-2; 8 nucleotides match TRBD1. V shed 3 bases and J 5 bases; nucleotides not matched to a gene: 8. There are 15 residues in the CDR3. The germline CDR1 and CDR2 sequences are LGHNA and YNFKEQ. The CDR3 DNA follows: TGTGCCAGCAGCCATTGGAGACAGGGGCTAACTGAAGCTTTCTTT. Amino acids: CASSHWRQGLTEAFF.

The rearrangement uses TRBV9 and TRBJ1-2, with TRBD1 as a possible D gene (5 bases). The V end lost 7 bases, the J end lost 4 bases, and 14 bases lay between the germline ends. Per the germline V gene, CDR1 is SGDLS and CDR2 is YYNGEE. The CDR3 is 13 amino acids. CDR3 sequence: CASLGARSYGYTF. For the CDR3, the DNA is TGTGCCAGCTTAGGGGCGCGGAGCTATGGCTACACCTTC.

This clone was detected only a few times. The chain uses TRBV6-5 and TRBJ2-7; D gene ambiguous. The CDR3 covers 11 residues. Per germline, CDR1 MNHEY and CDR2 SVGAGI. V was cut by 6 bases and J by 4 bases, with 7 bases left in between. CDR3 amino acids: CASSELYEQYF. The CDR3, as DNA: TGTGCCAGCAGCGAACTATACGAGCAGTACTTC.

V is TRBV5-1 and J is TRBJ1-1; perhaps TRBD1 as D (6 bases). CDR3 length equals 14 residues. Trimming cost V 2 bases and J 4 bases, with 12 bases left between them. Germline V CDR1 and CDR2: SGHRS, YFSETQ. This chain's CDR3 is CASSFSQGFTEAFF. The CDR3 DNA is TGCGCCAGCAGCTTTTCTCAGGGGTTCACTGAAGCTTTCTTT.

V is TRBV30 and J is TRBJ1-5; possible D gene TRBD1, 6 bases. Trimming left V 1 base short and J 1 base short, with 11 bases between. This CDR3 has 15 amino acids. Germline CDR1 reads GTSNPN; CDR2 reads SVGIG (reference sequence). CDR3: CAWSGAGESNQPQHF. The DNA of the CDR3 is TGTGCCTGGAGTGGGGCAGGGGAAAGCAATCAGCCCCAGCATTTT.

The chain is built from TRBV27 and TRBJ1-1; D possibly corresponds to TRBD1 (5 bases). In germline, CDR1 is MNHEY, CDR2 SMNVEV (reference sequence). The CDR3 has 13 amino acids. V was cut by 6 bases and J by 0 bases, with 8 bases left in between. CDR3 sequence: CASRPTVNTEAFF. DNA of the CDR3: TGTGCCAGCAGACCGACAGTGAACACTGAAGCTTTCTTT.

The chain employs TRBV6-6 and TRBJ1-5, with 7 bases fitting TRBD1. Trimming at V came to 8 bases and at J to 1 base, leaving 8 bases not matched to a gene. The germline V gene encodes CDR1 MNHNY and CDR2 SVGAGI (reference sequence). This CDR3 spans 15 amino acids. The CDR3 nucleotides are TGTGCCAGCCTCAGGGGGGTAGTAAGCAATCAGCCCCAGCATTTT. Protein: CASLRGVVSNQPQHF.

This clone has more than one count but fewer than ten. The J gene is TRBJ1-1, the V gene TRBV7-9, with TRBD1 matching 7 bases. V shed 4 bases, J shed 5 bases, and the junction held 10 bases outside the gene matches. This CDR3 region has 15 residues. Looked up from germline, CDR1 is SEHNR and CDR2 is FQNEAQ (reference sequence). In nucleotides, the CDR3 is TGTGCCAGCAGCTCCCCTACAGGGGTTGGAACTGAAGCTTTCTTT. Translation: CASSSPTGVGTEAFF.

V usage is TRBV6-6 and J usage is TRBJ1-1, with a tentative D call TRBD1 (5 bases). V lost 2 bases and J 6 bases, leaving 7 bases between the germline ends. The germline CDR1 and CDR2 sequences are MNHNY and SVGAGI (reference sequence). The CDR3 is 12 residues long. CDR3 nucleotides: TGTGCCAGCAGTTACGGGGGGGCTGAAGCTTTCTTT. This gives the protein CASSYGGAEAFF.

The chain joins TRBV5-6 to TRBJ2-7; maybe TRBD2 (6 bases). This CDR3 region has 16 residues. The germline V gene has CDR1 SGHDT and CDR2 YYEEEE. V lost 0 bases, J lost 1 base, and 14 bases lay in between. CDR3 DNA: TGTGCCAGCAGCTTGGGGGCGGGGACGCGGTCCTACGAGCAGTACTTC. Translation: CASSLGAGTRSYEQYF.

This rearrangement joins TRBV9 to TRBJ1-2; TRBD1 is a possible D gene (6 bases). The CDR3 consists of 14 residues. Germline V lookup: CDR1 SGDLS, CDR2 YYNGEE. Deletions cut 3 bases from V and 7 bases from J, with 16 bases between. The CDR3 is CASSGPDGGPGYTF. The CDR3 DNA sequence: TGTGCCAGCAGCGGGCCGGATGGGGGCCCTGGCTACACCTTC.

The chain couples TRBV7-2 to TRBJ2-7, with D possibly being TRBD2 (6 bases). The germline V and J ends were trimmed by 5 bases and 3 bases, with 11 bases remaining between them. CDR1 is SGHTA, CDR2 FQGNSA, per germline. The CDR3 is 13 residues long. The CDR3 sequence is CASSRGNLYEQYF. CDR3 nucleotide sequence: TGTGCCAGCAGCCGGGGGAACCTCTACGAGCAGTACTTC.

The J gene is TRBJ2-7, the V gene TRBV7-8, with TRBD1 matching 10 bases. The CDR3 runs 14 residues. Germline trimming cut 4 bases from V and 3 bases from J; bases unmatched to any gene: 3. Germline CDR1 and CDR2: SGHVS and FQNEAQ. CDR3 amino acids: CASSYRDRGYEQYF. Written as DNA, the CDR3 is TGTGCCAGCAGCTACCGGGACAGGGGCTACGAGCAGTACTTC.

CDR3 DNA sequence: TGTGCCAGCAGTCCGGGACTAGCGGGAGAGTACGAGCAGTACTTC. As protein: CASSPGLAGEYEQYF. V is TRBV2 and J is TRBJ2-5; the match to TRBD2 covers 14 bases. The DNA matches TRBJ2-7 better at its end, which makes the J call doubtful. The CDR3 has 15 residues. CDR1 is SNHLY, CDR2 FYNNEI, per germline.